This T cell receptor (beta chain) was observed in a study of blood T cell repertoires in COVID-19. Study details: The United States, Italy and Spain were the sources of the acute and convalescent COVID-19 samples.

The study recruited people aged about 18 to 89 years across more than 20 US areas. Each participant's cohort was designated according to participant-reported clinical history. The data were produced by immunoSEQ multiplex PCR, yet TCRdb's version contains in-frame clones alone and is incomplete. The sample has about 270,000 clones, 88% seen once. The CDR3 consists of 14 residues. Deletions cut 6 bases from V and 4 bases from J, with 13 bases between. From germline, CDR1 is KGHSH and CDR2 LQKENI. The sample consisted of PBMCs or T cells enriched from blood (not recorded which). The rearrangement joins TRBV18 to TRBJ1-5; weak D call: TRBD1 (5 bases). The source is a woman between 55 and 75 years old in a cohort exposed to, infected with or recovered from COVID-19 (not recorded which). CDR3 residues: CASSLDSLNQPQHF. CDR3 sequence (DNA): TGTGCCAGCTCCCTCGACAGTTTAAATCAGCCCCAGCATTTT. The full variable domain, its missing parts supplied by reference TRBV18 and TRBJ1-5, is NAGVMQNPRHLVRRRGQEARLRCSPMKGHSHVYWYRQLPEEGLKFMVYLQKENIIDESGMPKERFSAEFPKEGPSILRIQQVVRGDSAAYFCASSLDSLNQPQHFGDGTRLSIL.